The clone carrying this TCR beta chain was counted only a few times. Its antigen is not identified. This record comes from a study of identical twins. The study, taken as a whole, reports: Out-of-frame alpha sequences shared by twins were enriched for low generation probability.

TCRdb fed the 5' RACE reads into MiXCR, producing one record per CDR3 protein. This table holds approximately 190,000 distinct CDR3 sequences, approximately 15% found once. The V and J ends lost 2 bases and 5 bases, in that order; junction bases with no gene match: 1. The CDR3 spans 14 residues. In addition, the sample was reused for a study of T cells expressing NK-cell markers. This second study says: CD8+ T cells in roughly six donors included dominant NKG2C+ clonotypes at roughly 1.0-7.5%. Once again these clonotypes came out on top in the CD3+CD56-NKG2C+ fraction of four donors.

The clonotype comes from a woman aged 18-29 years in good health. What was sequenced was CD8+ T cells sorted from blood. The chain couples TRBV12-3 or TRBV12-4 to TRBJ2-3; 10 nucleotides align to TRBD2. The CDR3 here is CASSLLAGEDTQYF. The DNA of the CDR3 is TGTGCCAGCAGTTTACTAGCGGGGGAAGATACGCAGTATTTT.